The clone carrying this T cell receptor beta chain was counted a few times. The antigen is unknown. The sample belongs to a study of CD8 T cells in ankylosing spondylitis. With molecular barcodes, quantitative 5'-RACE was used to make the TCR beta libraries. TCRdb reanalysed the 5' RACE reads using MiXCR and keeps one entry per CDR3 protein. The sample has fewer than 400,000 distinct CDR3 sequences; 8% are singletons. Whole-study findings and limits: Reportedly, significant enrichment of disease-linked clones occurred in matched ankylosing spondylitis synovial fluid. Researchers report that disease-linked clones proved CD8+ and relatively rare in peripheral blood. Certain motif variants had earlier appeared in reactive arthritis synovial fluid and blood. Characteristic of ankylosing spondylitis blood, it appeared, was a TCR beta motif comprising several highly homologous variants.

V was shortened by 1 base and J by 4 bases, with 14 bases between the two germline ends. Germline assignment: CDR1 DFQATT and CDR2 SNEGSKA (reference sequence). The CDR3 has 15 amino acids. The TCR originated in a male donor with ankylosing spondylitis. Material: blood, either unsorted or a sorted T cell fraction (not recorded which). The genes are TRBV20-1 and TRBJ2-1; TRBD1 might be the D (6 bases). The CDR3 bases are TGCAGTGCTAGAGGGGGGCGAGGCGGGTACAATGAGCAGTTCTTC. Translation gives CSARGGRGGYNEQFF.